These T cell receptor beta chains were read from a single sample in a study of T-cell memory formation after mild COVID-19. MiXCR, applied by TCRdb to the 5' RACE reads, yields one record per CDR3 protein. The sample carries 280,000 or so distinct CDR3 sequences, approximately 8.4% recorded once. Sequencing was performed on PBMCs or a T cell subset sorted from them (not recorded which). All receptors derive from a man aged 18-30 years who had mild COVID-19 (a few samples of this study predate the infection). Cell type and time point are not known. CDR3s include the opening cysteine and the closing phenylalanine or tryptophan. Each record gives: CDR3 DNA, CDR3 protein, D gene, clone size, J gene, V gene. D genes are given only for firm matches. A clone size is listed for some rows: how often the clone was seen (once, few, many), or a class if it is expanded.

DNA: TGCGCCAGCAGCTGGGGGAGGTCGAACACTGAAGCTTTCTTT
CDR3: CASSWGRSNTEAFF
D: -
size: -
J: TRBJ1-1
V: TRBV5-1

DNA: TGCAGCGTTGATTGGGGGACTGAAGCTTTCTTT
CDR3: CSVDWGTEAFF
D: -
size: few
J: TRBJ1-1
V: TRBV29-1

DNA: TGTGCCAGCAGCTTGTCCCGTGCCTCTGGAAACACCATATATTTT
CDR3: CASSLSRASGNTIYF
D: -
size: -
J: TRBJ1-3
V: TRBV11-2

DNA: TGTGCCAGCAGGGCCAGGCTTACAAGCGACGAGCAGTACTTC
CDR3: CASRARLTSDEQYF
D: -
size: few
J: TRBJ2-7
V: TRBV6-1

DNA: TGTGCCAGCAGTTACGTGGCAACGAGCTCCTACAATGAGCAGTTCTTC
CDR3: CASSYVATSSYNEQFF
D: -
size: -
J: TRBJ2-1
V: TRBV6-2/TRBV6-3

DNA: TGTGCCAGCAGCCCGGGACAGGTCGACGGCTACACCTTC
CDR3: CASSPGQVDGYTF
D: TRBD1
size: -
J: TRBJ1-2
V: TRBV7-9

DNA: TGCGCCAGCAGCCAAGACAGGACCTACACCGGGGAGCTGTTTTTT
CDR3: CASSQDRTYTGELFF
D: -
size: many
J: TRBJ2-2
V: TRBV4-3

DNA: TGTGCCAGCAGTTATTTGTCAGCAAATCAGCCCCAGCATTTT
CDR3: CASSYLSANQPQHF
D: -
size: -
J: TRBJ1-5
V: TRBV6-5

DNA: TGTGCCAGCAGCCAACAAGGACGATTGATGGCAGATACGCAGTATTTT
CDR3: CASSQQGRLMADTQYF
D: -
size: -
J: TRBJ2-3
V: TRBV4-2

DNA: TGCGCCAGCAGCTTGTCAGGGACTAATGAAAAACTGTTTTTT
CDR3: CASSLSGTNEKLFF
D: -
size: many
J: TRBJ1-4
V: TRBV5-1

DNA: TGCGCCAGCAGCCAAGCAACGGGGTCCTACGAGCAGTACTTC
CDR3: CASSQATGSYEQYF
D: -
size: -
J: TRBJ2-7
V: TRBV4-3

DNA: TGTGCCAGCACCCGTAACCCAGGGGGAGCTTTCTTT
CDR3: CASTRNPGGAFF
D: TRBD1
size: few
J: TRBJ1-1
V: TRBV12-3/TRBV12-4

DNA: TGTGCCAGCGAGCGCTATGGCGAGCAGTACTTC
CDR3: CASERYGEQYF
D: -
size: -
J: TRBJ2-7
V: TRBV18

DNA: TGTGCCAGCAGCTCGGCGGGCAAAGCCTACAATGAGCAGTTCTTC
CDR3: CASSSAGKAYNEQFF
D: -
size: many
J: TRBJ2-1
V: TRBV7-2

DNA: TGTGCCAGCAGCTTAGAGACTCAGTTCCACTTC
CDR3: CASSLETQFHF
D: -
size: few
J: TRBJ1-2
V: TRBV7-9

DNA: TGCGCCAGCAGTCGAGCGGGGGTCGATGAGCAGTTCTTC
CDR3: CASSRAGVDEQFF
D: TRBD2
size: many
J: TRBJ2-1
V: TRBV5-1

DNA: TGCGCCAGCAGCCAAAGGACAGATACGCAGTATTTT
CDR3: CASSQRTDTQYF
D: -
size: many
J: TRBJ2-3
V: TRBV4-3

DNA: TGTGCCAGCAGCCCCGGGCAGGCCCTTTACGGCTACACCTTC
CDR3: CASSPGQALYGYTF
D: -
size: many
J: TRBJ1-2
V: TRBV7-2

DNA: TGCGCCAGCAGCTTGGCGCTAGCGGGGGCCTCAGATACGCAGTATTTT
CDR3: CASSLALAGASDTQYF
D: TRBD2
size: few
J: TRBJ2-3
V: TRBV5-1

DNA: TGTGCCAGCAGCCGAACTACGGGACAGGGAATCTACGAGCAGTACTTC
CDR3: CASSRTTGQGIYEQYF
D: TRBD1
size: few
J: TRBJ2-7
V: TRBV5-6

DNA: TGTGCCAGCGGTGACGGTTACATTAATTCACCCCTCCACTTT
CDR3: CASGDGYINSPLHF
D: -
size: many
J: TRBJ1-6
V: TRBV7-9

DNA: TGCGCCAGCAGCCAAGTGTGGGGCCAGGTCCTAAACAATGAGCAGTTCTTC
CDR3: CASSQVWGQVLNNEQFF
D: -
size: -
J: TRBJ2-1
V: TRBV4-3

DNA: TGTGCCAGCAGCTTTGGGGGGGCAAACACTGAAGCTTTCTTT
CDR3: CASSFGGANTEAFF
D: -
size: many
J: TRBJ1-1
V: TRBV7-9

DNA: TGTGCCAGCAGCCTTCACTTGGGGACCAGGCAAGACAGCACAGATACGCAGTATTTT
CDR3: CASSLHLGTRQDSTDTQYF
D: -
size: few
J: TRBJ2-3
V: TRBV14

DNA: TGTGCCAGTAGTATTCCAGGGAAGGAGACCCAGTACTTC
CDR3: CASSIPGKETQYF
D: -
size: few
J: TRBJ2-5
V: TRBV19

DNA: TGCAGCGTTGGGGAGACGAGGGAGCAGTACTTC
CDR3: CSVGETREQYF
D: -
size: many
J: TRBJ2-7
V: TRBV29-1

DNA: TGCAGCGTTGAACCTCGACCGGGAAACACCATATATTTT
CDR3: CSVEPRPGNTIYF
D: -
size: many
J: TRBJ1-3
V: TRBV29-1

DNA: TGCGCCAGCAGCTACGTATCCGGGGGCTCTGGAAACACCATATATTTT
CDR3: CASSYVSGGSGNTIYF
D: -
size: many
J: TRBJ1-3
V: TRBV5-1

DNA: TGCGCCAGCAGCTTGGGTCCCAGGGGCTATCAGCCCCAGCATTTT
CDR3: CASSLGPRGYQPQHF
D: -
size: -
J: TRBJ1-5
V: TRBV5-1

DNA: TGTGCCAGCAGGCATGGGACAGGGAGCACCGGGGAGCTGTTTTTT
CDR3: CASRHGTGSTGELFF
D: TRBD1
size: few
J: TRBJ2-2
V: TRBV12-3/TRBV12-4

DNA: TGTGCCAGCAGCGAGACTAGCTCGAGCACAGATACGCAGTATTTT
CDR3: CASSETSSSTDTQYF
D: TRBD2
size: -
J: TRBJ2-3
V: TRBV7-9

DNA: TGTGCCAGCAGTCCGGGAGCGGGACAGGGTATCACAGATACGCAGTATTTT
CDR3: CASSPGAGQGITDTQYF
D: TRBD1
size: few
J: TRBJ2-3
V: TRBV12-3/TRBV12-4

DNA: TGTGCCAGCAGCGTATCCTCAGGGAGCTCCTACAATGAGCAGTTCTTC
CDR3: CASSVSSGSSYNEQFF
D: -
size: -
J: TRBJ2-1
V: TRBV9

DNA: TGCAGTGCTAGTTTCGAGGGGGCGGTCTCTGGCTACACCTTC
CDR3: CSASFEGAVSGYTF
D: TRBD1
size: -
J: TRBJ1-2
V: TRBV20-1

DNA: TGTGCCAGCAGCACGTCCCGGAGGGGTAGCGGGGGGGCTTTCCAAGAGACCCAGTACTTC
CDR3: CASSTSRRGSGGAFQETQYF
D: TRBD2
size: few
J: TRBJ2-5
V: TRBV7-2

DNA: TGTGCCAGCAGCCCTGGCAATGAGCAGTTCTTC
CDR3: CASSPGNEQFF
D: -
size: many
J: TRBJ2-1
V: TRBV6-5

DNA: TGTGCCTGGAGTGTCCTGGACGGTCAGCCCCAGCATTTT
CDR3: CAWSVLDGQPQHF
D: -
size: -
J: TRBJ1-5
V: TRBV30

DNA: TGTGCCAGCAGCCAACGAAGGAATGAAAAACTGTTTTTT
CDR3: CASSQRRNEKLFF
D: -
size: few
J: TRBJ1-4
V: TRBV3-1

DNA: TGTGCCAGCAGCCAAGATAGACCGGACAATGAGCAGTTCTTC
CDR3: CASSQDRPDNEQFF
D: -
size: -
J: TRBJ2-1
V: TRBV3-1

DNA: TGTGCCAGCAGTTTTGAAGCGTCCGGCACAGATACGCAGTATTTT
CDR3: CASSFEASGTDTQYF
D: -
size: many
J: TRBJ2-3
V: TRBV12-3/TRBV12-4

DNA: TGTGCCAGTAGCTTAGGGGGTTTGAGCGGGGTCGCCCAGTACTTC
CDR3: CASSLGGLSGVAQYF
D: -
size: few
J: TRBJ2-5
V: TRBV19

DNA: TGTGCCAGCAGCTTGGAAGGCATACACTACGAGCAGTACTTC
CDR3: CASSLEGIHYEQYF
D: -
size: few
J: TRBJ2-7
V: TRBV5-5

DNA: TGTGCCAGCAGCAAAGTGTGGGGGGCGAGCAATCAGCCCCAGCATTTT
CDR3: CASSKVWGASNQPQHF
D: -
size: few
J: TRBJ1-5
V: TRBV21-1

DNA: TGCAGCGTTGGGACAGGGGTAGAGACCCAGTACTTC
CDR3: CSVGTGVETQYF
D: TRBD1
size: many
J: TRBJ2-5
V: TRBV29-1

DNA: TGCAGTGAGGACAGGGGCACTGAAGCTTTCTTT
CDR3: CSEDRGTEAFF
D: TRBD1
size: -
J: TRBJ1-1
V: TRBV20-1

DNA: TGTGCCAGCAGTTACTTGCGCCTCAATGAGCAGTTCTTC
CDR3: CASSYLRLNEQFF
D: -
size: few
J: TRBJ2-1
V: TRBV6-2/TRBV6-3

DNA: TGTGCCAGCACAGGGCTGAACACTGAAGCTTTCTTT
CDR3: CASTGLNTEAFF
D: -
size: few
J: TRBJ1-1
V: TRBV5-6

DNA: TGTGCCAGCAGAATAAGAGGGGGGCGTGAGACCCAGTACTTC
CDR3: CASRIRGGRETQYF
D: -
size: many
J: TRBJ2-5
V: TRBV6-5

DNA: TGCGCCAGCAGCTTGGTACAGGGGACTGAAGCTTTCTTT
CDR3: CASSLVQGTEAFF
D: TRBD1
size: few
J: TRBJ1-1
V: TRBV5-1

DNA: TGCGCCAGCGAAACCCAGGGTGGAAGAAACAATGAGCAGTTCTTC
CDR3: CASETQGGRNNEQFF
D: -
size: many
J: TRBJ2-1
V: TRBV5-1

DNA: TGTGCCAGCAGCTTTTATGGGGATCGGGAGCAGTTCTTC
CDR3: CASSFYGDREQFF
D: -
size: -
J: TRBJ2-1
V: TRBV7-2